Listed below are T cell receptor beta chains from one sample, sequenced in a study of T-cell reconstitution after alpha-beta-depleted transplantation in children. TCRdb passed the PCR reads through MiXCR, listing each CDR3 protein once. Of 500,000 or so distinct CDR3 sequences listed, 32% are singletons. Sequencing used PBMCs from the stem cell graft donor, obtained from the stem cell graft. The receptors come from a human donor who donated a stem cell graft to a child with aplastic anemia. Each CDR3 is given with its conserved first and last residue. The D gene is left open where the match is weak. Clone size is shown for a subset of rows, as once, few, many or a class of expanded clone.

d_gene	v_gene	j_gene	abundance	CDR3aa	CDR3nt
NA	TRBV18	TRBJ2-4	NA	CASSPVGGPENIQYF	TGTGCCAGCTCACCAGTCGGAGGGCCCGAAAACATTCAGTACTTC
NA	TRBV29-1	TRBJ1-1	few	CSVVPPGGGTEAFF	TGCAGCGTTGTTCCCCCCGGTGGGGGCACTGAAGCTTTCTTT
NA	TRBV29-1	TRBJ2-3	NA	CSLSGTGEMDTQYF	TGCAGCTTATCCGGGACGGGGGAGATGGATACGCAGTATTTT
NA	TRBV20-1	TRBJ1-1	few	CSARPLRDSRGAFF	TGCAGTGCTAGACCCCTCCGGGACTCCCGGGGAGCTTTCTTT
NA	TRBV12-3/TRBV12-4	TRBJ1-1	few	CASSLAGWGTEAFF	TGTGCCAGCAGTTTGGCAGGGTGGGGTACTGAAGCTTTCTTT
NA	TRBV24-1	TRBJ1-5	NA	CATSDLGHRVWHF	TGTGCCACCAGTGACCTTGGACACCGTGTCTGGCATTTT
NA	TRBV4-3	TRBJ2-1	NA	CASSQDVGLYYNEQFF	TGCGCCAGCAGCCAAGATGTAGGCCTCTACTACAATGAGCAGTTCTTC
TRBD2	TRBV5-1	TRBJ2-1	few	CASSLSSSGYNEQFF	TGCGCCAGCAGCTTGTCGTCTAGCGGATACAATGAGCAGTTCTTC
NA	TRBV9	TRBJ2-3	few	CASSVDPYTDTQYF	TGTGCCAGCAGCGTAGATCCTTACACAGATACGCAGTATTTT
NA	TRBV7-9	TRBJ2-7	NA	CASSPRGRDRPEQYF	TGTGCCAGCAGCCCGAGGGGTCGTGACAGGCCAGAGCAGTACTTC
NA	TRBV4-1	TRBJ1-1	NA	CASSQDLPRANTEAFF	TGCGCCAGCAGCCAAGATCTCCCCAGGGCGAACACTGAAGCTTTCTTT
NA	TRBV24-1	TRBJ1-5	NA	CAKKGGKNNQPQHF	TGTGCCAAAAAGGGGGGGAAGAACAATCAGCCCCAGCATTTT
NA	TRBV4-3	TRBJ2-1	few	CASSQTSSPNEQFF	TGCGCCAGCAGCCAAACTAGTTCCCCCAATGAGCAGTTCTTC
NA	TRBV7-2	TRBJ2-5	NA	CASSLGQRETQYF	TGTGCCAGCAGCTTAGGACAGAGAGAGACCCAGTACTTC
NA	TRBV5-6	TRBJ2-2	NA	CASSFEGDRELFF	TGTGCCAGCAGCTTCGAGGGGGACAGGGAGCTGTTTTTT
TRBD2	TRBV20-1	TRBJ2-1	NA	CSARDLAEPYNEQFF	TGCAGTGCTAGAGATCTAGCGGAACCCTACAATGAGCAGTTCTTC
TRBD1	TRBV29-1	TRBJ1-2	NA	CSAQARDRGDYGYTF	TGCAGCGCCCAAGCCCGGGACAGAGGAGACTATGGCTACACCTTC
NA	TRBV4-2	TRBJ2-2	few	CASSQDRVAGELFF	TGTGCCAGCAGCCAAGACAGGGTCGCCGGGGAGCTGTTTTTT
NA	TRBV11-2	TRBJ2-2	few	CASSLVSRELFF	TGTGCCAGCAGCTTAGTGTCCCGGGAGCTGTTTTTT
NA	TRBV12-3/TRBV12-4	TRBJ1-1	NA	CASSLAGGGQANTEAFF	TGTGCCAGCAGTTTAGCAGGCGGGGGGCAAGCGAACACTGAAGCTTTCTTT
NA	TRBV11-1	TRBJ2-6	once	CASSSMTEAYSGANVLTF	TGTGCCAGCAGCTCTATGACAGAAGCTTACTCTGGGGCCAACGTCCTGACTTTC
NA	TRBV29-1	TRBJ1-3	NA	CSVAPPGLGNTIYF	TGCAGCGTTGCCCCGCCGGGACTTGGAAACACCATATATTTT
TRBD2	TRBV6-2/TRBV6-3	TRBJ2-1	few	CASRGTSGVDLSYNEQFF	TGTGCCAGCAGAGGGACTAGCGGAGTTGATCTCTCCTACAATGAGCAGTTCTTC
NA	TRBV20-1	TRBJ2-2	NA	CSAREGPPASADTGELFF	TGCAGTGCTAGGGAGGGGCCCCCTGCGTCGGCGGACACCGGGGAGCTGTTTTTT
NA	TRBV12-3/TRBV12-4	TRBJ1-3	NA	CASTRGRGGRSGNTIYF	TGTGCCAGCACAAGGGGACGAGGGGGAAGGTCTGGAAACACCATATATTTT
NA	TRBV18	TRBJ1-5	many	CASSPHQGFDQPQHF	TGTGCCAGCTCACCACATCAGGGATTCGATCAGCCCCAGCATTTT
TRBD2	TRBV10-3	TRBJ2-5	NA	CAISLTSGQETQYF	TGTGCCATCAGCCTGACTAGCGGACAAGAGACCCAGTACTTC
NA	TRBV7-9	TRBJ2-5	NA	CASSIGTHQETQYF	TGTGCCAGCAGTATAGGGACGCACCAAGAGACCCAGTACTTC
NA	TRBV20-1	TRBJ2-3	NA	CSAWASQFTDTQYF	TGCAGCGCCTGGGCCAGCCAATTCACAGATACGCAGTATTTT
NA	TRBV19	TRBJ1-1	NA	CASSIEDWNTEAFF	TGTGCCAGTAGTATAGAGGACTGGAACACTGAAGCTTTCTTT
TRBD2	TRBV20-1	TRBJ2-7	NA	CSASLAGTYEQYF	TGCAGTGCTAGTCTAGCGGGGACCTACGAGCAGTACTTC
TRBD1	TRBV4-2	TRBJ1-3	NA	CASSPADRDRLWRNTIYF	TGTGCCAGCAGCCCCGCGGACAGGGATCGGCTCTGGAGAAACACCATATATTTT
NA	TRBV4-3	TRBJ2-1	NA	CASSHTGRESDEQFF	TGCGCCAGCAGCCATACCGGGAGAGAGTCGGATGAGCAGTTCTTC
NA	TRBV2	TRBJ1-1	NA	CASTTLDWGQGTEAFF	TGTGCCAGCACCACCCTGGATTGGGGACAAGGCACTGAAGCTTTCTTT
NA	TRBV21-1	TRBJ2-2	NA	CASKRELRLTDSNNANTGELFF	TGTGCCAGCAAGAGGGAGTTGAGACTCACGGACAGCAATAACGCGAACACCGGGGAGCTGTTTTTT
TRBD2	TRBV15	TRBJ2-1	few	CATSAGGGDNEQFF	TGTGCCACCAGCGCGGGGGGAGGGGACAATGAGCAGTTCTTC
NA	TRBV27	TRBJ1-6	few	CASRGSGWNSPLHF	TGTGCCAGCAGGGGGTCCGGGTGGAATTCACCCCTCCACTTT
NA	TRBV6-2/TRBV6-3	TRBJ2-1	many	CASSPLNEQFF	TGTGCCAGCTCCCCCCTCAATGAGCAGTTCTTC
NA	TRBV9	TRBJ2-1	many	CASSASYNEQFF	TGCGCCAGCAGTGCGTCTTACAATGAGCAGTTCTTC
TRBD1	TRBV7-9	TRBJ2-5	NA	CASSRTGDGTQYF	TGTGCCAGCAGCAGAACAGGGGACGGGACCCAGTACTTC
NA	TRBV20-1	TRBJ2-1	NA	CSVGRSYNEQFF	TGCAGTGTAGGGAGGTCCTACAATGAGCAGTTCTTC
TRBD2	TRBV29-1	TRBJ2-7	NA	CSVDDRGGRGEQYF	TGCAGCGTTGATGATAGGGGCGGGAGGGGCGAGCAGTACTTC
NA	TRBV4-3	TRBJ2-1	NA	CASSARGDPWNEQFF	TGCGCCAGCAGCGCCCGGGGCGACCCTTGGAATGAGCAGTTCTTC
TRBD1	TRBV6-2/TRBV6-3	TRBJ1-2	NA	CASSDRVRGYTF	TGTGCCAGCAGTGACAGGGTGCGAGGCTACACCTTC
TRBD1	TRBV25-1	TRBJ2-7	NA	CASSGAGGFSYEQYF	TGTGCCAGCAGTGGAGCAGGGGGCTTCTCCTACGAGCAGTACTTC
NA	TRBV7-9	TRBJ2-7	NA	CASSPFIYEQYF	TGTGCCAGCAGCCCGTTTATCTACGAGCAGTACTTC
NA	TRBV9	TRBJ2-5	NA	CASSRRAEETQYF	TGTGCCAGCAGCCGAAGGGCAGAAGAGACCCAGTACTTC
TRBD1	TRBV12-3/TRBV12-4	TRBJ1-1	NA	CASSPAGRTGAMNTEAFF	TGTGCCAGCAGTCCCGCGGGACGGACAGGGGCGATGAACACTGAAGCTTTCTTT
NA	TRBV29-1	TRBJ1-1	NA	CSVEDLWGARNTEAFF	TGCAGCGTTGAAGACTTATGGGGGGCTAGGAACACTGAAGCTTTCTTT